This T cell receptor (beta chain) was captured in a study of patients and donors after allogeneic stem cell transplantation. CDR3 length: 14 amino acids. The V end lost 1 base, the J end lost 0 bases, and 7 bases lay between the germline ends. Germline CDR1 and CDR2: DFQATT and SNEGSKA (reference sequence). One entry per CDR3 protein, called by TCRdb with MiXCR from the RT-PCR reads. The table includes about a million distinct CDR3 sequences, roughly 18% detected once. Sequencing was performed on blood, either unsorted or a sorted T cell fraction (not recorded which). This chain uses TRBV20-1 with TRBJ1-3; D is unclear. This sequence was found in a human donor who was either an allogeneic HSCT recipient or a stem cell or donor lymphocyte infusion donor (not recorded which). It is not recorded whose cells these are; they may come from a transplant donor. The CDR3 coding sequence is TGCAGTGCTAGAGCTCCAAGCTCTGGAAACACCATATATTTT. The encoded protein is CSARAPSSGNTIYF.